This T cell receptor (beta chain) is from a study of yellow fever vaccine responses in identical twins. A remark on this clonotype: Its target is not known. One end of the junction varies from germline; a read error may be responsible.

Study results and limitations: The T cell response to vaccination in identical twins was reportedly partly convergent and partly personalized.

This CDR3 has 15 amino acids. Germline values: CDR1 SGHTA, CDR2 FQGTGA. TCRdb re-called the RT-PCR reads with MiXCR, one entry per CDR3 protein. This table has 30,000 to 40,000 distinct CDR3 sequences, 45% to 65% appearing once. The starting material was T cells from blood (PBMCs), unsorted or a sorted subset (not recorded which), obtained before or after yellow fever vaccination (not recorded which). The chain carries TRBV7-3 and TRBJ2-1; 12 positions agree with TRBD2. This sequence originates from a young woman who received the yellow fever vaccine. This chain's CDR3 is CASSLTQTSGSEQFF. The CDR3 DNA reads TGTGCCAGCAGCCTAACCCAGACTAGCGGGAGTGAGCAGTTCTTC.